This TCR beta chain was captured in a study of chemoradiotherapy in HPV16-positive cancers. Overall study context: A couple of HPV16-positive patients' cells yielded candidate HPV-specific clones and common motifs.

Study outcomes and limitations: Candidate HPV-specific clones and E7-related TCR motifs grew in tumor during treatment. Better recurrence-free survival went with HPV-responsive T-cell expansion in HPV16-positive patients.

Looked up from germline, CDR1 is MNHEY and CDR2 is SVGAGI. The CDR3 covers 14 residues. The V gene end was trimmed by 6 bases and the J gene end by 5 bases; junction bases not matched to a gene: 4. Libraries were prepared by immunoSEQ multiplex PCR; TCRdb keeps only in-frame clonotypes and omits some of them. The sample has more than 2,000 clones, 60% to 80% seen once. As concerns this clone: Its specificity is unknown.

Sequencing was performed on tumor tissue, taken from a patient who underwent chemoradiotherapy. V usage is TRBV6-5 and J usage is TRBJ2-2; 9 positions match TRBD2. The receptor comes from a human donor with HPV-associated anogenital cancer. CDR3 nucleotides: TGTGCCAGCAGGCGGGGGGGGCAAACCGGGGAGCTGTTTTTT. This sequence encodes CASRRGGQTGELFF.